A selection of T cell receptor beta chains follows, all from one sample in a study of T cells in Graves' hyperthyroidism and ophthalmopathy. TCRdb processed the multiplex PCR reads anew with MiXCR; each CDR3 protein has one entry. The profile covers approximately 530,000 distinct CDR3 sequences, with about a sixth appearing a single time and approximately 20% taken by the ten largest. Sequences were obtained from blood. These receptors came from a woman younger than 30 with Graves' hyperthyroidism. CDR3s include the opening cysteine and the closing phenylalanine or tryptophan. Fields, in order: D gene, V gene, clone size, J gene, CDR3 protein, CDR3 DNA. A D gene is named only where the DNA matches it firmly. A row's size may be missing; if present it is once, few, many or a size class.

NA	TRBV2	many	TRBJ2-7	CASSEGDYEQYF	TGTGCCAGCAGTGAGGGAGATTACGAGCAGTACTTC
TRBD1	TRBV4-3	NA	TRBJ1-1	CASSQDPAGGTEAFF	TGCGCCAGCAGCCAAGATCCGGCAGGGGGCACTGAAGCTTTCTTT
NA	TRBV24-1	NA	TRBJ2-1	CATSWGAGEQFF	TGTGCCACCAGTTGGGGGGCGGGTGAGCAGTTCTTC
NA	TRBV5-1	NA	TRBJ1-4	CANSLDGDRSEKLFF	TGCGCCAACAGCTTGGATGGGGATAGGAGTGAAAAACTGTTTTTT
NA	TRBV7-9	many	TRBJ2-1	CASSFQTGIEQFF	TGTGCCAGCAGCTTCCAAACAGGTATTGAGCAGTTCTTC
NA	TRBV24-1	few	TRBJ1-6	CATSERRGAPLHF	TGTGCCACCAGTGAGAGGAGAGGGGCACCCCTCCACTTT
TRBD2	TRBV3-1	few	TRBJ2-1	CASSQGGGGPNEQFF	TGTGCCAGCAGCCAAGGAGGCGGGGGGCCCAATGAGCAGTTCTTC
NA	TRBV6-1	few	TRBJ2-5	CASEHLEVETQYF	TGTGCCAGCGAACACTTAGAGGTGGAGACCCAGTACTTC
NA	TRBV6-2/TRBV6-3	NA	TRBJ1-2	CASGRRINYGYTF	TGTGCCAGCGGACGAAGGATCAACTATGGCTACACCTTC
TRBD2	TRBV15	NA	TRBJ2-7	CATSRDLGGFNEQYF	TGTGCCACCAGCAGAGATCTGGGAGGGTTTAACGAGCAGTACTTC
TRBD2	TRBV28	NA	TRBJ2-5	CASTTSVEETQYF	TGTGCCAGCACCACTAGCGTTGAAGAGACCCAGTACTTC
NA	TRBV7-9	few	TRBJ2-7	CASSDRSDEQYF	TGTGCCAGCAGCGATAGATCGGACGAGCAGTACTTC
TRBD1	TRBV10-2	few	TRBJ2-5	CASSVTGGYQETQYF	TGCGCCAGCAGTGTGACAGGGGGGTACCAAGAGACCCAGTACTTC
TRBD1	TRBV28	many	TRBJ1-5	CASSRQGTDQPQHF	TGTGCCAGCAGTCGACAGGGGACGGATCAGCCCCAGCATTTT
NA	TRBV3-1	NA	TRBJ2-3	CASSQLGGDPQADTQYF	TGTGCCAGCAGCCAACTTGGCGGGGACCCACAGGCAGATACGCAGTATTTT
TRBD1	TRBV12-3/TRBV12-4	many	TRBJ2-3	CASIWTGKTDTQYF	TGTGCCAGCATTTGGACAGGGAAAACAGATACGCAGTATTTT
NA	TRBV20-1	many	TRBJ2-7	CSAREIRLEQYF	TGCAGTGCTAGAGAAATCAGACTCGAGCAGTACTTC
NA	TRBV19	NA	TRBJ1-3	CASSPRGSPGNTIYF	TGTGCCAGTAGTCCCCGGGGGTCTCCTGGAAACACCATATATTTT
TRBD2	TRBV4-1	NA	TRBJ2-3	CASRKGGRGLTDTQYF	TGCGCCAGCAGGAAAGGCGGGAGGGGTCTGACAGATACGCAGTATTTT
NA	TRBV7-2	many	TRBJ2-7	CASSLERAGRVSYEQYF	TGTGCCAGCAGCTTAGAACGGGCGGGGCGCGTGTCCTACGAGCAGTACTTC
NA	TRBV25-1	NA	TRBJ1-2	CASSESPNGYTF	TGTGCCAGCAGTGAGTCCCCGAATGGCTACACCTTC
NA	TRBV6-1	few	TRBJ1-3	CASSLWYPGNTIYF	TGTGCCAGCAGTCTTTGGTATCCTGGAAACACCATATATTTT
TRBD2	TRBV11-2	many	TRBJ2-3	CASSFNYGTSQSTDTQYF	TGTGCCAGCAGCTTCAACTACGGGACTAGCCAGAGCACAGATACGCAGTATTTT
NA	TRBV6-2/TRBV6-3	many	TRBJ1-1	CATTRDKYTEAFF	TGTGCCACTACCAGGGATAAGTACACTGAAGCTTTCTTT
TRBD1	TRBV20-1	NA	TRBJ1-4	CSARLGQGNEKLFF	TGCAGTGCTAGACTGGGACAGGGAAATGAAAAACTGTTTTTT
NA	TRBV10-3	many	TRBJ1-4	CAISDSKNEKLFF	TGTGCCATCAGTGACAGCAAAAATGAAAAACTGTTTTTT
NA	TRBV7-9	NA	TRBJ1-1	CASSLSVFGGEAFF	TGTGCCAGCAGCTTAAGTGTTTTCGGGGGAGAAGCTTTCTTT